This TCR beta chain stems from a study of blood T cell repertoires in COVID-19. Whole-study context: COVID-19 samples from acute and convalescent phases originated in the United States, Italy and Spain. Sources were T cells, B-cell-depleted T cells, or PBMCs; the material itself was cDNA or gDNA.

This CDR3 is built from 17 residues. Germline-derived CDR1 and CDR2 are MGHRA and YSYEKL. V was trimmed by 1 base and J by 0 bases, leaving 13 bases between them. Original methodology: Nucleated cell counts were estimated from reference gene primer amplification. Profiled with immunoSEQ multiplex PCR; TCRdb holds only in-frame clones, not every one. V, J and clone size are taken as reported in that table, and D and trimming were inferred from the DNA itself. The sample records 36,000 or so clones, around nine tenths being singletons. This TCR was sampled from a human donor in a cohort sampled during active COVID-19. J is TRBJ1-3 and V is TRBV4-1; tentative D call: TRBD1 (6 bases). Sequencing was carried out using peripheral blood. CDR3 sequence reads: CASSQGRGRSSGNTIYF. The CDR3 DNA sequence: TGCGCCAGCAGCCAAGGAAGGGGGAGAAGCTCTGGAAACACCATATATTTT.